This T cell receptor beta chain appears in the sequencing data of a study of neurological immune-mediated disorders. Whole-study findings and limits: None of the CDR3 amino acid sequences found in expanded clones was shared across subjects. This suggests that the TCR-beta repertoires were private in all groups.

Germline CDR1 is DFQATT and CDR2 is SNEGSKA (reference sequence). Trimming left V 1 base short and J 3 bases short, with 4 bases between. This CDR3 contains 12 residues. This clonotype was seen ten or more times. Antigen unknown. The output of every sequencing run exceeded 170 million TCR-beta sequences, derived from 15-18 subjects. TCRdb analysed the 5' RACE reads with MiXCR anew, one entry per CDR3 protein. The data contain about 66,000 distinct CDR3 sequences, more than 7.5% of them seen just once; the ten biggest clones take up 9.5% to 15%. As to time point: longitudinal time-point 2. In Maryland, USA, blood bank volunteers were the healthy controls. A total of 2 million PBMCs stored at -80 degrees C provided the unsorted libraries.

The clonotype comes from a man aged 30 to 45 in good health. This chain connects TRBV20-1 to TRBJ2-1, with D uncertain. Sequencing input: PBMCs. The CDR3 DNA sequence: TGCAGTGCTAGAGGAGTCTACAATGAGCAGTTCTTC. It translates to CSARGVYNEQFF.